Each of the 29 T cell receptor beta chains below was sequenced from the same sample in a study of blood T cell repertoires in COVID-19. The table came from immunoSEQ multiplex PCR; TCRdb's copy has only in-frame clones and leaves some out. This table has about 190,000 clones, 70% to 90% appearing once. The specimen was peripheral blood. These receptors originate from a man younger than 45 with acute or convalescent COVID-19.

V and J are TRBV28 and TRBJ2-7; maybe TRBD1 (6 bases). CDR1 is MDHEN and CDR2 is SYDVKM in the germline V gene. The CDR3 extends over 15 amino acids. Trimming cost V 6 bases and J 7 bases, with 22 bases left between them. Here the CDR3 reads CASSPSGQSTREQYF. DNA for the CDR3: TGTGCCAGCAGCCCGTCCGGACAGTCTACGAGGGAGCAGTACTTC.

V usage is TRBV10-1 and J usage is TRBJ2-7; 7 bases match TRBD2. J gave up 5 bases and V 9 bases, and 7 bases lay outside the gene matches. This CDR3 has 12 residues. Germline CDR1 WNHNN, CDR2 SYGVQD (reference sequence). CDR3 loop: CARGERDDEQYF. The CDR3 DNA reads as TGCGCCAGGGGGGAGCGGGACGACGAGCAGTACTTC.

V gene TRBV4-1 combines with J gene TRBJ1-1; D might be TRBD1 (6 bases). The V gene lost 0 bases and the J gene lost 2 bases, with 10 bases spanning the gap. CDR3 size: 15 residues. CDR1 is MGHRA, CDR2 YSYEKL, per germline. This CDR3 reads CASSQDLGGNTEAFF. The CDR3, as DNA: TGCGCCAGCAGCCAAGATCTAGGGGGTAACACTGAAGCTTTCTTT.

This clone was seen at least ten times. This chain joins TRBV5-1 and TRBJ2-7; 13 bases map to TRBD2. CDR3 length equals 15 residues. The V and J ends lost 4 bases and 4 bases, in that order; junction bases with no gene match: 5. CDR1 and CDR2 from the germline V gene are SGHRS and YFSETQ. The CDR3 DNA reads TGCGCCAGCAGCGGAGGGACTAGCGGGGCGTACGAGCAGTACTTC. Its protein is CASSGGTSGAYEQYF.

V is TRBV30 and J is TRBJ1-1; D is ambiguous. The germline CDR1 and CDR2 sequences are GTSNPN and SVGIG (reference sequence). This CDR3 spans 14 amino acids. Trimming stripped 3 bases from V and 6 bases from J, with 17 bases between. CDR3 sequence reads: CAWRFFSEDPEAFF. CDR3 bases: TGTGCCTGGAGGTTTTTCTCGGAGGACCCTGAAGCTTTCTTT.

This clone was detected once. V gene TRBV5-1 combines with J gene TRBJ2-2; maybe TRBD1 (5 bases). Looked up from germline, CDR1 is SGHRS and CDR2 is YFSETQ. This CDR3 comprises 15 residues. V was trimmed by 2 bases and J by 0 bases, leaving 8 bases between them. The CDR3 DNA follows: TGCGCCAGCAGCTTAGTGACAGCGAACACCGGGGAGCTGTTTTTT. Encoded protein: CASSLVTANTGELFF. Together with reference TRBV5-1 and TRBJ2-2, the CDR3 gives the full variable domain: KAGVTQTPRYLIKTRGQQVTLSCSPISGHRSVSWYQQTPGQGLQFLFEYFSETQRNKGNFPGRFSGRQFSNSRSEMNVSTLELGDSALYLCASSLVTANTGELFFGEGSRLTVL.

The rearrangement uses TRBV7-9 and TRBJ1-1, with a tentative D call TRBD1 (5 bases). The CDR3 is 13 amino acids. Trimming shortened V by 5 bases and J by 5 bases, and 12 bases separated the two germline ends. Per the germline V gene, CDR1 is SEHNR and CDR2 is FQNEAQ (reference sequence). CDR3 sequence: CASSPQGRTEAFF. The CDR3 DNA is TGTGCCAGCAGCCCGCAGGGTCGTACTGAAGCTTTCTTT.

The rearrangement uses TRBV12-3 or TRBV12-4 and TRBJ2-1; 7 nucleotides agree with TRBD2. V gave up 4 bases and J gave up 8 bases; unmatched junction bases: 5. The CDR3 covers 13 residues. The CDR3 sequence is CASSSAGVYEQFF. In DNA, the CDR3 is TGTGCCAGCAGTTCGGCGGGGGTGTATGAGCAGTTCTTC.

The rearrangement links TRBV9 to TRBJ1-1; no clear D. Germline loops: CDR1 SGDLS, CDR2 YYNGEE. V dropped 3 bases and J dropped 0 bases, with 15 bases sitting between them. There are 16 residues in the CDR3. As DNA, the CDR3 is TGTGCCAGCAGCGGCAGACAAAATGTGATGAACACTGAAGCTTTCTTT. It yields the protein CASSGRQNVMNTEAFF.

This sequence joins TRBV27 and TRBJ2-1; D perhaps matches TRBD2 (6 bases). This CDR3 region has 15 residues. V was shortened by 4 bases and J by 2 bases, with 12 bases between the two germline ends. Germline V gene data show CDR1 as MNHEY and CDR2 as SMNVEV (reference sequence). The CDR3 is CASSWGVPTYNEQFF. The CDR3 region has the DNA TGTGCCAGCAGTTGGGGGGTGCCAACCTACAATGAGCAGTTCTTC.

The J gene is TRBJ2-1, the V gene TRBV29-1, with D possibly being TRBD1 (5 bases). CDR1 is SQVTM and CDR2 is ANQGSEA in the germline V gene. The CDR3 has 12 residues. V was shortened by 8 bases and J by 3 bases, with 11 bases between the two germline ends. In nucleotides, the CDR3 is TGCAGCTTCCGACAGATCTACAATGAGCAGTTCTTC. It specifies CSFRQIYNEQFF.

This clone was counted between two and nine times. The chain carries TRBV4-2 and TRBJ2-7; D unclear. The V and J ends lost 0 bases and 3 bases respectively, with 9 bases between them. Germline CDR1 LGHNA, CDR2 YNFKEQ. The length of the CDR3 is 14 residues. CDR3 nucleotides: TGTGCCAGCAGCCAAGACACTATTGGCTACGAGCAGTACTTC. It yields the protein CASSQDTIGYEQYF.

The gene calls are TRBV28 and TRBJ2-1; D is possibly TRBD2 (5 bases). V lost 3 bases and J 4 bases, leaving 13 bases between the germline ends. Germline CDR1 MDHEN, CDR2 SYDVKM. This CDR3 spans 15 amino acids. The CDR3 DNA follows: TGTGCCAGCAGTTTGACGCCTGGCGGGTACAATGAGCAGTTCTTC. It yields the protein CASSLTPGGYNEQFF. Full variable domain (missing parts from reference TRBV28 and TRBJ2-1): DVKVTQSSRYLVKRTGEKVFLECVQDMDHENMFWYRQDPGLGLRLIYFSYDVKMKEKGDIPEGYSVSREKKERFSLILESASTNQTSMYLCASSLTPGGYNEQFFGPGTRLTVL.

The chain joins TRBV10-3 to TRBJ1-5; D not resolved. Germline V gene sequence: CDR1 ENHRY, CDR2 SYGVKD. V shed 3 bases and J shed 7 bases, with 13 bases lying between them. This CDR3 has 14 amino acids. The DNA for the CDR3 is TGTGCCATCAGTGAAGGTTCCGAGGGACAGCCCCAGCATTTT. Translating it yields CAISEGSEGQPQHF.

The chain carries TRBV7-9 and TRBJ1-4; possibly TRBD1 for D (6 bases). V dropped 5 bases and J dropped 5 bases, with 12 bases sitting between them. The CDR3 runs 14 residues. CDR1 SEHNR and CDR2 FQNEAQ come from the germline V gene (reference sequence). CDR3 in DNA: TGTGCCAGCAGCCCTCCCAGGGGAAATGAAAAACTGTTTTTT. As protein: CASSPPRGNEKLFF.

The count of this clone is one. The chain joins TRBV5-4 to TRBJ2-1, with 10 nucleotides matching TRBD2. The CDR3 has 15 residues. Trimming at V came to 4 bases and at J to 2 bases, leaving 3 bases not matched to a gene. Germline loops: CDR1 SGHNT, CDR2 YYREEE (reference sequence). CDR3 sequence: CASSGSGRAYNEQFF. CDR3 nucleotides: TGTGCCAGCAGCGGGAGCGGGAGGGCCTACAATGAGCAGTTCTTC.

This sequence joins TRBV30 and TRBJ2-5; 8 nucleotides match TRBD2. The CDR3 totals 14 residues. V lost 5 bases to trimming and J lost 5 bases; unmatched junction nucleotides: 10. The germline V gene has CDR1 GTSNPN and CDR2 SVGIG (reference sequence). CDR3 residues: CAWALTSAWETQYF. DNA of the CDR3: TGTGCCTGGGCCCTGACTAGCGCATGGGAGACCCAGTACTTC. Filled out from reference TRBV30 and TRBJ2-5, the complete variable domain reads SQTIHQWPATLVQPVGSPLSLECTVEGTSNPNLYWYRQAAGRGLQLLFYSVGIGQISSEVPQNLSASRPQDRQFILSSKKLLLSDSGFYLCAWALTSAWETQYFGPGTRLLVL.

This chain connects TRBV13 to TRBJ2-7; 11 positions match TRBD2. CDR3 length equals 15 residues. Losses at the gene ends were 5 bases for V and 1 base for J; bases not matched to a gene: 4. The germline CDR1 and CDR2 sequences are PRHDT and FYEKMQ (reference sequence). The CDR3 reads CASSPGTSGSYEQYF. In DNA form, the CDR3 reads TGTGCCAGCAGCCCCGGGACTAGCGGATCCTACGAGCAGTACTTC. Supplemented by reference TRBV13 and TRBJ2-7, the full variable domain reads AAGVIQSPRHLIKEKRETATLKCYPIPRHDTVYWYQQGPGQDPQFLISFYEKMQSDKGSIPDRFSAQQFSDYHSELNMSSLELGDSALYFCASSPGTSGSYEQYFGPGTRLTVT.

The chain has TRBV27 and TRBJ2-7; 7 bases line up with TRBD1. Germline loops: CDR1 MNHEY, CDR2 SMNVEV (reference sequence). CDR3 length: 16 amino acids. J lost 0 bases, V lost 4 bases, and 9 bases had no gene match. This CDR3 is CASSSYRGLYSYEQYF. CDR3 in DNA: TGTGCCAGCAGTTCATACAGGGGTCTTTACTCCTACGAGCAGTACTTC.

The chain has TRBV18 and TRBJ1-2, with a possible D match to TRBD1 (5 bases). The V gene lost 3 bases and the J gene lost 4 bases, with 15 bases spanning the gap. Germline assignment: CDR1 KGHSH and CDR2 LQKENI. This CDR3 has 15 residues. The CDR3 region has the DNA TGTGCCAGCTCACCCTTGGAGGGGTCGGGCTATGGCTACACCTTC. Its protein product is CASSPLEGSGYGYTF.

This clone appeared a single time. The chain couples TRBV6-5 to TRBJ2-5; 8 bases map to TRBD1. This CDR3 comprises 12 residues. The trim removed 6 bases at V and 5 bases at J, leaving 2 bases unmatched. Germline V gene data show CDR1 as MNHEY and CDR2 as SVGAGI. The CDR3 loop reads CASRRTGETQYF. DNA of the CDR3: TGTGCCAGCAGACGGACAGGGGAGACCCAGTACTTC.

This clone was found once. A junction boundary mismatches the germline segment, possibly from a read error. This chain joins TRBV4-2 and TRBJ2-2; D perhaps matches TRBD2 (5 bases). CDR1 LGHNA and CDR2 YNFKEQ come from the germline V gene. This CDR3 has 15 amino acids. The CDR3 DNA follows: TGTGCCAGCAGCCAAGAAAGTAGAACCACCGGGGAGTTGTTTTTT. It codes for CASSQESRTTGELFF.

The J gene is TRBJ1-2, the V gene TRBV3-1 (or the pseudogene TRBV3-2); 8 bases match TRBD1. The trim removed 4 bases at V and 3 bases at J, leaving 1 base unmatched. The CDR3 runs 13 residues. Germline CDR1 LGHDT, CDR2 YNNKEL (reference sequence). CDR3 in amino acids: CASSPQGDYGYTF. CDR3 DNA: TGTGCCAGCAGCCCACAGGGGGACTATGGCTACACCTTC.

The V and J genes are TRBV5-1 and TRBJ2-3, with D maybe TRBD1 (6 bases). The germline V and J ends were trimmed by 7 bases and 0 bases, with 24 bases remaining between them. Germline CDR1 reads SGHRS; CDR2 reads YFSETQ. This CDR3 has 18 residues. CDR3 region: CASGWGTHEMASTDTQYF. The CDR3 DNA reads TGCGCCAGCGGGTGGGGGACACACGAAATGGCTAGCACAGATACGCAGTATTTT.

This chain links TRBV19 with TRBJ1-5; D not certain. CDR1 is LNHDA and CDR2 is SQIVND in the germline V gene (reference sequence). CDR3 length equals 16 residues. Trimming pared 0 bases from V and 0 bases from J, leaving 9 bases between. CDR3 coding DNA: TGTGCCAGTAGTATAGAATTCCCGCGTAGCAATCAGCCCCAGCATTTT. This codes for CASSIEFPRSNQPQHF. The complete variable domain, with remaining parts taken from reference TRBV19 and TRBJ1-5, reads DGGITQSPKYLFRKEGQNVTLSCEQNLNHDAMYWYRQDPGQGLRLIYYSQIVNDFQKGDIAEGYSVSREKKESFPLTVTSAQKNPTAFYLCASSIEFPRSNQPQHFGDGTRLSIL.

The CDR3 DNA reads as TGTGCCAGCAGCGGCGGGACAGGGGGCTCCTACGAGCAGTACTTC. Its translation is CASSGGTGGSYEQYF. The chain combines TRBV2 with TRBJ2-7; 11 positions agree with TRBD1. Germline CDR1 SNHLY, CDR2 FYNNEI. Germline trimming cut 6 bases from V and 0 bases from J; bases unmatched to any gene: 4. This CDR3 contains 15 residues.

About this clone: Other DNA sequences in the sample encode the same CDR3. This chain uses TRBV27 with TRBJ2-3, with D possibly TRBD2 on 5 matching bases. Germline V lookup: CDR1 MNHEY, CDR2 SMNVEV (reference sequence). This CDR3 spans 14 amino acids. Between the trimmed V and J ends, which lost 2 bases and 1 base, there was a span of 7 bases. As DNA, the CDR3 is TGTGCCAGCAGTTTAGGACTTCGCACAGATACGCAGTATTTT. This sequence encodes CASSLGLRTDTQYF.

The V call is TRBV4-1, the J call TRBJ1-2; D may be TRBD1 (5 bases). The V and J ends lost 0 bases and 5 bases respectively, with 13 bases between them. The CDR3 is made up of 15 amino acids. Germline CDR1 MGHRA, CDR2 YSYEKL. In DNA form, the CDR3 reads TGCGCCAGCAGCCAAGATTGGCCGAACAGGTATGGCTACACCTTC. Protein sequence: CASSQDWPNRYGYTF.

For the CDR3, the DNA is TGTGCCAGCAGTTACTTTGCGTCGGGTTCCTACGAGCAGTACTTC. It is translated as CASSYFASGSYEQYF. The genes are TRBV6-2 or TRBV6-3 and TRBJ2-7; D gene ambiguous. The length of the CDR3 is 15 residues. V lost 1 base to trimming and J lost 1 base, with 11 bases between them. Germline assignment: CDR1 MNHEY and CDR2 SVGEGT.